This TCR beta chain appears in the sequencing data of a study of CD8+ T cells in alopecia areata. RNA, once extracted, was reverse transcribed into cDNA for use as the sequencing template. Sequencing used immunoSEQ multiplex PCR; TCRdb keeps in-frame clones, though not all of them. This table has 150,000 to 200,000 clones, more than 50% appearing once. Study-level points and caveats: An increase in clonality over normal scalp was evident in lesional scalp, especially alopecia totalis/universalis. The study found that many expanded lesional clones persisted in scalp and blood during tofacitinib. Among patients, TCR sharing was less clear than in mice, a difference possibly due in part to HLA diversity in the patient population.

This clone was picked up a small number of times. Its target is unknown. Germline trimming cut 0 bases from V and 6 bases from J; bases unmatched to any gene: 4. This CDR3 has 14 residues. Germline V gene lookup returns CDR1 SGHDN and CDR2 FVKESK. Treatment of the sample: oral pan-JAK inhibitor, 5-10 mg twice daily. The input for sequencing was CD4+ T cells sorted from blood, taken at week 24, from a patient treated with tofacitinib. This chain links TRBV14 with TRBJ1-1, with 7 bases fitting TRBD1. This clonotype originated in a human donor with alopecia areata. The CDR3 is CASSQEHRGPEAFF. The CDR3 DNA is TGTGCCAGCAGCCAAGAACACAGGGGCCCTGAAGCTTTCTTT.